This T cell receptor beta chain was observed in a study of beta chain features in type 1 diabetes. The study's findings and limits: Type 1 diabetes patients showed a moderate but significant shortening of TCRB CDR3s in all four CD4+ subsets. Type 1 diabetes patients had fewer VDJ junction insertions and more deletions. It was among patients, rather than healthy donors, that naive, central memory and Treg TCRB repertoires appeared more similar.

The V gene lost 4 bases and the J gene lost 5 bases, with 14 bases spanning the gap. The germline CDR1 and CDR2 sequences are SNHLY and FYNNEI. The CDR3 consists of 14 residues. Of the isolated RNA, all was reverse transcribed, and so the sequenced material was expressed TCRB transcripts. Sequencing used immunoSEQ multiplex PCR; TCRdb keeps in-frame clones, though not all of them. The data hold 850,000 to 900,000 clones, with roughly 16% observed a single time. Based on CD45RO/CCR7/CD25/CD127/CD95/CD27, CD4+ regulatory, stem cell-like memory, naive and central memory cells were sorted. As regards this clone: What it binds is unknown.

The chain carries TRBV2 and TRBJ1-1, with D possibly matching TRBD1 (5 bases). The TCR originated in a woman under 30 in good health. The sequenced sample consisted of naive CD4+ T cells from blood. The CDR3 nucleotides are TGTGCCAGCAGTGCGTCAGGGAGGGTTACTGAAGCTTTCTTT. Its translation: CASSASGRVTEAFF.